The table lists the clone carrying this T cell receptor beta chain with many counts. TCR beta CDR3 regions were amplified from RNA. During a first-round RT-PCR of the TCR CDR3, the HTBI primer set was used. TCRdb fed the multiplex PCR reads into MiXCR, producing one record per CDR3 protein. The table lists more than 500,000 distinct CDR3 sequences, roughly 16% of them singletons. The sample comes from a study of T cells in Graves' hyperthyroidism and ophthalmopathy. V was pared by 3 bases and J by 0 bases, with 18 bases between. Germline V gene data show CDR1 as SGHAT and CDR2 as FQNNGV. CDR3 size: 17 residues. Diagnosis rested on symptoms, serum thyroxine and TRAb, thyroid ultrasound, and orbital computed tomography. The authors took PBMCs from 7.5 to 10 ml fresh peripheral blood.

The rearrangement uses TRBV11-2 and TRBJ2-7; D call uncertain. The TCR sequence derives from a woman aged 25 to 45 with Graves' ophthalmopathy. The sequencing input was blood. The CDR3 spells CASSLAYSSEHSYEQYF. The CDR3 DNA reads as TGTGCCAGCAGCTTGGCATATTCGAGTGAACACTCCTACGAGCAGTACTTC.